This T cell receptor (beta chain) was documented in a study of blood T cell repertoires in COVID-19. Study-wide context: In each case, the material was cDNA or gDNA derived from T cells, B-cell-depleted T cells, or PBMCs.

Residents of 20 to 25 US areas, aged about 18 to 95 years, made up the participants. Germline CDR1 is SGHRS and CDR2 is YFSETQ. The CDR3 runs to 14 residues. V gave up 6 bases and J gave up 0 bases; unmatched junction bases: 3. The authors' processing: Nucleated cell number was recorded as an estimate derived from reference gene primer amplification. The assay was immunoSEQ multiplex PCR, and TCRdb's table has in-frame clones only and misses some. V and J calls and clone size are given by that table; D and trimming were obtained from the DNA. The sample contains about 220,000 clones, 88% of which appear only once.

Sequencing was carried out using PBMCs or T cells enriched from blood (not recorded which). V usage is TRBV5-1 and J usage is TRBJ1-3; 7 positions match TRBD1. This clonotype was obtained from a woman between 35 and 50 years old with acute COVID-19. The CDR3 region has the DNA TGCGCCAGCACCACAGGGGACTCTGGAAACACCATATATTTT. The encoded protein is CASTTGDSGNTIYF.